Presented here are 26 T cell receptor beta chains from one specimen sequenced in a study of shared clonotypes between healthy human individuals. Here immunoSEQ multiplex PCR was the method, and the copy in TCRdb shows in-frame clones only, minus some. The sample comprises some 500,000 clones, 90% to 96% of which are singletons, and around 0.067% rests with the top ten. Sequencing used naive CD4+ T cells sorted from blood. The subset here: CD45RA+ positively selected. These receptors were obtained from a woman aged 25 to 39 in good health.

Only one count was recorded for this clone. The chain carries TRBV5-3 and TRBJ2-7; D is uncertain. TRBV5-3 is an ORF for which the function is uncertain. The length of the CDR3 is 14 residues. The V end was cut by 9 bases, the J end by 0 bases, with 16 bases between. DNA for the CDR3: TGTGCCAACACTGGACGGCCCCGCTCCTACGAGCAGTACTTC. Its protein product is CANTGRPRSYEQYF.

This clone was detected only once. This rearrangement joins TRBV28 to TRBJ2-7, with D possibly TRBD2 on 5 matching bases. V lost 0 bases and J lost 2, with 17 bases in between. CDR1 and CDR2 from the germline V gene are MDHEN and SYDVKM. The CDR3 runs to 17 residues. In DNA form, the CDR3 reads TGTGCCAGCAGTTTATGGGCCGGGGTGCGGGTACCCTACGAGCAGTACTTC. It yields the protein CASSLWAGVRVPYEQYF.

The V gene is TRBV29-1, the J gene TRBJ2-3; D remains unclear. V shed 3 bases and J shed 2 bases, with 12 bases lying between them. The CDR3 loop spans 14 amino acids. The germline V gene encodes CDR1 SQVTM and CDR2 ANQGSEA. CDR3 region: CSVELRRDTDTQYF. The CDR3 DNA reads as TGCAGCGTTGAGTTGCGGAGAGACACAGATACGCAGTATTTT.

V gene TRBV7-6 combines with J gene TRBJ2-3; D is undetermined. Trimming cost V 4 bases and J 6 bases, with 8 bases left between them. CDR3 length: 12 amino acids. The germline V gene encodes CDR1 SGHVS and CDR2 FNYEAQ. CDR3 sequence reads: CASSSLADTQYF. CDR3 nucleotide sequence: TGTGCCAGCAGCTCCCTTGCGGATACGCAGTATTTT.

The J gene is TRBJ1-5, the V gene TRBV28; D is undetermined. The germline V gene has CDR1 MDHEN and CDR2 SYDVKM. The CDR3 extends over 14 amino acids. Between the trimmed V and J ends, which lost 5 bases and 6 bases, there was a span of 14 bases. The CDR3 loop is CASSPSSDAQPQHF. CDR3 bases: TGTGCCAGCAGTCCCTCGTCGGATGCTCAGCCCCAGCATTTT.

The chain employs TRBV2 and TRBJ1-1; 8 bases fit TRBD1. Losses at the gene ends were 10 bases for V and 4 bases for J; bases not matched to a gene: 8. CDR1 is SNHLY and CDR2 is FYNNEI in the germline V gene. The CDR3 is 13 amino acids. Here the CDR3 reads CATAGQVPTEAFF. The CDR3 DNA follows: TGTGCCACCGCGGGACAGGTCCCCACTGAAGCTTTCTTT.

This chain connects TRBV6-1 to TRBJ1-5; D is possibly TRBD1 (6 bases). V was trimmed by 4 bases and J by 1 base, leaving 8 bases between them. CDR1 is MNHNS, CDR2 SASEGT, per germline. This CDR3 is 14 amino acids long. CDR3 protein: CASSGQVSNQPQHF. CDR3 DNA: TGTGCCAGCAGTGGACAGGTCAGCAATCAGCCCCAGCATTTT.

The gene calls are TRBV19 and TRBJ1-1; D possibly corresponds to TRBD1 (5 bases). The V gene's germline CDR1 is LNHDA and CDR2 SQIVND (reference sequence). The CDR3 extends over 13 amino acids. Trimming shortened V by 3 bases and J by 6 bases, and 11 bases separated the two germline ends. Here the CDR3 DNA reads TGTGCCAGTAGTATCCGACAGAATCCTGAAGCTTTCTTT. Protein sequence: CASSIRQNPEAFF.

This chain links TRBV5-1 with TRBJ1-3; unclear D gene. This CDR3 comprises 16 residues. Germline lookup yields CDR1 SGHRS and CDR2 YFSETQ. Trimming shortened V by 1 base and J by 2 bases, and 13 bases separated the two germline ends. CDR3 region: CASSLSAQLAGNTIYF. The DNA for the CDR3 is TGCGCCAGCAGCTTGTCGGCCCAATTAGCTGGAAACACCATATATTTT.

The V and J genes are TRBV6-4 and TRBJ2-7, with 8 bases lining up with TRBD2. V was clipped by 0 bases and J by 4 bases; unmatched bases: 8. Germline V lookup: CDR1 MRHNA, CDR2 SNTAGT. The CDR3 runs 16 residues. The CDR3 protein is CASSDSGREGLYEQYF. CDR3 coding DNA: TGTGCCAGCAGTGACTCAGGACGGGAGGGCCTTTACGAGCAGTACTTC.

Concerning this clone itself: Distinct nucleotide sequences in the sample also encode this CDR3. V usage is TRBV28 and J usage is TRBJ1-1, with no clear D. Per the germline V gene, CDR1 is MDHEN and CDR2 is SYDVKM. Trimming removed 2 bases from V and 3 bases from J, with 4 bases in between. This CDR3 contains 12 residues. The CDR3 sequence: CASSLSHTEAFF. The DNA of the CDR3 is TGTGCCAGCAGTTTAAGCCACACTGAAGCTTTCTTT.

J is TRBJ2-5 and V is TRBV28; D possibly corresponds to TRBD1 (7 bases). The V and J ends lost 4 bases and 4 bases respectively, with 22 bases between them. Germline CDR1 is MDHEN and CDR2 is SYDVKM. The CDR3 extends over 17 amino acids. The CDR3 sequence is CASSSPKAGGGRETQYF. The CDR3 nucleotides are TGTGCCAGCAGTTCCCCGAAGGCAGGGGGAGGAAGAGAGACCCAGTACTTC.

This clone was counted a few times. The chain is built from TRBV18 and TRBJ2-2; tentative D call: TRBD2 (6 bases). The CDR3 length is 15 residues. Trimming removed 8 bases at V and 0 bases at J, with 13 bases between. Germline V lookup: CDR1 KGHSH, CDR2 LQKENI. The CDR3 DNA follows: TGTGCCAGCCGCTCCGGGACTTCGAACACCGGGGAGCTGTTTTTT. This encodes CASRSGTSNTGELFF.

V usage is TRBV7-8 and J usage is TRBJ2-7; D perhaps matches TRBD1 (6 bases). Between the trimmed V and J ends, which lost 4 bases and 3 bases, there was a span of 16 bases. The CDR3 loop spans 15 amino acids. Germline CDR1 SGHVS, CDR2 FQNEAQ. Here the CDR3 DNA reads TGTGCCAGCAGCTGGATGACAGGTGGGGTCTACGAGCAGTACTTC. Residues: CASSWMTGGVYEQYF. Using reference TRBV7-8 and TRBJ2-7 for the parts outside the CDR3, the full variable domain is GAGVSQSPRYKVAKRGQDVALRCDPISGHVSLFWYQQALGQGPEFLTYFQNEAQLDKSGLPSDRFFAERPEGSVSTLKIQRTQQEDSAVYLCASSWMTGGVYEQYFGPGTRLTVT.

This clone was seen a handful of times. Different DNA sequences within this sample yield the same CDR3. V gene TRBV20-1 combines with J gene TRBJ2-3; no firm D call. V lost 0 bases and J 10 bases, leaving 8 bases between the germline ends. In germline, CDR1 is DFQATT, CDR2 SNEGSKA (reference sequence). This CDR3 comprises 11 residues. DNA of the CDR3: TGCAGTGCTAGAGACTTAGTGGCGCAGTATTTT. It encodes CSARDLVAQYF.

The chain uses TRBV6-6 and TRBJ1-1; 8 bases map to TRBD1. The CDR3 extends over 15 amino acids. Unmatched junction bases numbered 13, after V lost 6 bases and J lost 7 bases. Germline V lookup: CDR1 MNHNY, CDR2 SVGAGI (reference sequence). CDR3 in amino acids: CASSALGQGRSEAFF. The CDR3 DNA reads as TGTGCCAGCAGCGCCCTTGGACAGGGACGGAGTGAAGCTTTCTTT.

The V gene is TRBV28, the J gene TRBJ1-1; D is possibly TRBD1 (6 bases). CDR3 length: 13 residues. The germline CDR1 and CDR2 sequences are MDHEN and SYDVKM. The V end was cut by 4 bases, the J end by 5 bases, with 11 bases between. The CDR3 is CASSSQDSTEAFF. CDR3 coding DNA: TGTGCCAGCAGTTCTCAGGACAGTACTGAAGCTTTCTTT. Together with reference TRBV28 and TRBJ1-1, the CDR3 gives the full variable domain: DVKVTQSSRYLVKRTGEKVFLECVQDMDHENMFWYRQDPGLGLRLIYFSYDVKMKEKGDIPEGYSVSREKKERFSLILESASTNQTSMYLCASSSQDSTEAFFGQGTRLTVV.

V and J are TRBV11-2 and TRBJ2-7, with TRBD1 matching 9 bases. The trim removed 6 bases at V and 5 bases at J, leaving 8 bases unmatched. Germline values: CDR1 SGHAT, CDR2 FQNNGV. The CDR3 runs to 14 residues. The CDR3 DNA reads TGTGCCAGCAGTCCCGGGACAGGGTTCCACGAGCAGTACTTC. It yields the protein CASSPGTGFHEQYF.

CDR3 DNA sequence: TGCGCCAGCAGCCAATACCGGGAATCCTACAATGAGCAGTTCTTC. Translated, it gives CASSQYRESYNEQFF. V gene TRBV4-1 combines with J gene TRBJ2-1; tentatively, D is TRBD2 (5 bases). Germline assignment: CDR1 MGHRA and CDR2 YSYEKL. V gave up 2 bases and J gave up 1 base, with 9 bases separating them. The length of the CDR3 is 15 residues.

This CDR3 reads CASSDLLANYNEQFF. The CDR3 DNA reads TGTGCCAGCAGTGACCTCCTAGCTAACTACAATGAGCAGTTCTTC. This rearrangement joins TRBV2 to TRBJ2-1; D possibly corresponds to TRBD2 (5 bases). Germline V lookup: CDR1 SNHLY, CDR2 FYNNEI. V shed 3 bases and J shed 3 bases, with 12 bases lying between them. The CDR3 length is 15 residues.

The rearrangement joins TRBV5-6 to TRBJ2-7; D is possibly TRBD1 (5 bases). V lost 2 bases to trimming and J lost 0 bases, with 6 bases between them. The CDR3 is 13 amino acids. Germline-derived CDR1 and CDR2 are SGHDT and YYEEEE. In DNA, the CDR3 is TGTGCCAGCAGCTTCGACAGCTCCTACGAGCAGTACTTC. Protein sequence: CASSFDSSYEQYF.

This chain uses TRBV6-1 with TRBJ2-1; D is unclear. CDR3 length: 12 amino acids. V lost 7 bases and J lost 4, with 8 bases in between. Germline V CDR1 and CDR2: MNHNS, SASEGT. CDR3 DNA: TGTGCCAGCAACCAACAATACAATGAGCAGTTCTTC. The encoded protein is CASNQQYNEQFF.

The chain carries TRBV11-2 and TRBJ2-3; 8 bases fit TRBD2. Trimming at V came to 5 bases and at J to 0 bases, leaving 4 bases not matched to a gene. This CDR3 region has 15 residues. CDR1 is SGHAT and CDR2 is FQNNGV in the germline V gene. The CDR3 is CASSPSSGSTDTQYF. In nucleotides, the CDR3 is TGTGCCAGCAGCCCTTCTAGCGGGAGCACAGATACGCAGTATTTT.

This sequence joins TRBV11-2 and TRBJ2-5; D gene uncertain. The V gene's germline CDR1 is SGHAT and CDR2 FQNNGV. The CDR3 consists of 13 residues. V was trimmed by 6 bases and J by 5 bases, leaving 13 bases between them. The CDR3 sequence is CASSHPQTETQYF. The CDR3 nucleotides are TGTGCCAGCAGTCATCCCCAGACCGAGACCCAGTACTTC.

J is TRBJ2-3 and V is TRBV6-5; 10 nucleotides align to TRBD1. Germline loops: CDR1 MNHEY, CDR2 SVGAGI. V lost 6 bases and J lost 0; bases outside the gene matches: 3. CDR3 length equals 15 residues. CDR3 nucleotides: TGTGCCAGCAGGGACAGGGGGTTTAGCACAGATACGCAGTATTTT. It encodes CASRDRGFSTDTQYF.

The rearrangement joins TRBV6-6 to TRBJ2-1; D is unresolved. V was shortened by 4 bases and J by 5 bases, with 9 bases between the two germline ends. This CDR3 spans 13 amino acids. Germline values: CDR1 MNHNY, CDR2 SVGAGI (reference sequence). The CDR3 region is CASSLVLNNEQFF. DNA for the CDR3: TGTGCCAGCAGTTTGGTCCTAAACAATGAGCAGTTCTTC.